The 25 T cell receptor beta chains in this list originate from one sample, sequenced in a study of blood T cell repertoires in COVID-19. The data were produced by immunoSEQ multiplex PCR, yet TCRdb's version contains in-frame clones alone and is incomplete. The data show approximately 300,000 clones, approximately 91% seen once. Material: peripheral blood. The receptor set was obtained from a woman in her thirties with COVID-19, enrolled during active disease.

The CDR3 sequence is CASGQTGRETQYF. CDR3 coding DNA: TGTGCCAGCGGCCAGACAGGGAGAGAGACCCAGTACTTC. This sequence joins TRBV28 and TRBJ2-5; TRBD1 agrees at 7 bases. From germline, CDR1 is MDHEN and CDR2 SYDVKM. J gave up 4 bases and V 8 bases, and 7 bases lay outside the gene matches. This CDR3 region has 13 residues.

The chain couples TRBV4-1 to TRBJ2-2, with 7 nucleotides matching TRBD2. The CDR3 spans 16 residues. From germline, CDR1 is MGHRA and CDR2 YSYEKL. J lost 3 bases, V lost 0 bases, and 4 bases had no gene match. The CDR3 sequence: CASSQEVREYTGELFF. The CDR3 DNA follows: TGCGCCAGCAGCCAAGAGGTGCGGGAGTACACCGGGGAGCTGTTTTTT.

J is TRBJ2-1 and V is TRBV7-9; 8 nucleotides agree with TRBD2. This CDR3 is built from 17 residues. Germline values: CDR1 SEHNR, CDR2 FQNEAQ (reference sequence). The ends lost 0 bases at V and 0 bases at J; junction bases unmatched: 4. The CDR3 DNA follows: TGTGCCAGCAGCTTAGCCCGGGGGGGGGTCTCCTACAATGAGCAGTTCTTC. Translated, it gives CASSLARGGVSYNEQFF. Filled out from reference TRBV7-9 and TRBJ2-1, the complete variable domain reads DTGVSQNPRHKITKRGQNVTFRCDPISEHNRLYWYRQTLGQGPEFLTYFQNEAQLEKSRLLSDRFSAERPKGSFSTLEIQRTEQGDSAMYLCASSLARGGVSYNEQFFGPGTRLTVL.

The J gene is TRBJ1-2, the V gene TRBV25-1; D gene uncertain. Germline CDR1 MGHDK, CDR2 SYGVNS. Trimming removed 7 bases at V and 0 bases at J, with 9 bases between. The CDR3 extends over 13 amino acids. The CDR3 loop is CASTAGANYGYTF. The CDR3, as DNA: TGTGCCAGCACTGCGGGAGCTAACTATGGCTACACCTTC.

The chain recombines TRBV3-1 (or the pseudogene TRBV3-2) with TRBJ2-7, with 11 bases identical to TRBD2. Germline loops: CDR1 LGHDT, CDR2 YNNKEL (reference sequence). This CDR3 is built from 15 residues. The junction had 3 bases not matched to a gene; V was cut back by 4 bases and J by 1 base. CDR3 residues: CASSPGLAGSYEQYF. CDR3 sequence (DNA): TGTGCCAGCAGCCCTGGACTAGCGGGTTCCTACGAGCAGTACTTC.

The chain links TRBV5-1 to TRBJ2-7; D is possibly TRBD1 (6 bases). Trimming took off 4 bases at V and 2 bases at J, with 10 bases between the two ends. The CDR3 runs to 13 residues. In germline, CDR1 is SGHRS, CDR2 YFSETQ. The CDR3 nucleotides read TGCGCCAGCAGCAGGGGACAAACCTACGAGCAGTACTTC. Translation: CASSRGQTYEQYF.

The chain carries TRBV21-1 and TRBJ2-5; TRBD1 is the table's D call, not checked against the DNA. TRBV21-1 is given as a pseudogene. CDR3 length: 14 amino acids. CDR3 amino acids: CAGDEGTIQETQYF. CDR3 bases: TGTGCCGGCGACGAGGGGACAATTCAAGAGACCCAGTACTTC.

The rearrangement uses TRBV27 and TRBJ2-3; maybe TRBD2 (7 bases). Per germline, CDR1 MNHEY and CDR2 SMNVEV (reference sequence). The CDR3 has 15 amino acids. V lost 7 bases to trimming and J lost 4 bases, with 18 bases between them. The CDR3 DNA follows: TGTGCCAGCAATTTGGGAGGGGGAAGTGCAGATACGCAGTATTTT. It encodes CASNLGGGSADTQYF.

V usage is TRBV5-1 and J usage is TRBJ2-7; 10 bases agree with TRBD1. V lost 4 bases to trimming and J lost 3 bases; unmatched junction nucleotides: 7. The CDR3 is made up of 15 amino acids. CDR1 and CDR2 from the germline V gene are SGHRS and YFSETQ. The CDR3 loop reads CASSRGQGQSYEQYF. In DNA, the CDR3 is TGCGCCAGCAGCAGGGGACAGGGGCAAAGCTACGAGCAGTACTTC. The whole variable domain, remainder taken from reference TRBV5-1 and TRBJ2-7, is KAGVTQTPRYLIKTRGQQVTLSCSPISGHRSVSWYQQTPGQGLQFLFEYFSETQRNKGNFPGRFSGRQFSNSRSEMNVSTLELGDSALYLCASSRGQGQSYEQYFGPGTRLTVT.

The chain carries TRBV6-5 and TRBJ2-7, with a weak D call TRBD1 (6 bases). CDR1 is MNHEY and CDR2 is SVGAGI in the germline V gene. CDR3 length: 14 amino acids. Trimming pared 2 bases from V and 6 bases from J, leaving 14 bases between. The DNA of the CDR3 is TGTGCCAGCAGTTACACCGACCAAGGGGGCGAGCAGTACTTC. Translating it yields CASSYTDQGGEQYF.

This clone was seen at least ten times. At the DNA level, this CDR3 is encoded by other sequences in the same sample as well. The chain joins TRBV27 to TRBJ1-1; D remains ambiguous. The CDR3 extends over 14 amino acids. The ends were cut back, 3 bases at V and 4 bases at J, with 12 bases in the middle. Germline assignment: CDR1 MNHEY and CDR2 SMNVEV (reference sequence). CDR3: CASSFNPGGTEAFF. Here the CDR3 DNA reads TGTGCCAGCAGTTTTAATCCGGGAGGCACTGAAGCTTTCTTT.

V is TRBV25-1 and J is TRBJ2-5, with a tentative D call TRBD2 (5 bases). The germline V gene encodes CDR1 MGHDK and CDR2 SYGVNS. V shed 6 bases and J shed 2 bases, with 10 bases lying between them. The CDR3 runs 13 residues. The CDR3 nucleotides read TGTGCCAGCAGACCCAGCGGACAAGAGACCCAGTACTTC. Translating gives CASRPSGQETQYF. The whole variable domain, remainder taken from reference TRBV25-1 and TRBJ2-5, is EADIYQTPRYLVIGTGKKITLECSQTMGHDKMYWYQQDPGMELHLIHYSYGVNSTEKGDLSSESTVSRIRTEHFPLTLESARPSHTSQYLCASRPSGQETQYFGPGTRLLVL.

The chain has TRBV6-1 and TRBJ2-6; 7 bases align to TRBD2. The junction had 11 bases not matched to a gene; V was cut back by 3 bases and J by 0 bases. CDR3 length: 19 amino acids. Germline V gene lookup returns CDR1 MNHNS and CDR2 SASEGT. CDR3 loop: CASSDPTSGTNSGANVLTF. The CDR3 DNA follows: TGTGCCAGCAGTGACCCGACCAGCGGGACGAACTCTGGGGCCAACGTCCTGACTTTC.

A single count supports this clone. The rearrangement joins TRBV29-1 to TRBJ2-1; 7 bases agree with TRBD2. Germline lookup yields CDR1 SQVTM and CDR2 ANQGSEA. Trimming cost V 4 bases and J 8 bases; bases outside gene matches: 8. The CDR3 extends over 13 amino acids. CDR3 protein: CSVGSGAGDEQFF. The CDR3 nucleotides read TGCAGCGTTGGGAGCGGGGCTGGGGATGAGCAGTTCTTC.

This sequence joins TRBV9 and TRBJ1-6; D is unclear. The CDR3 loop spans 12 amino acids. The V and J ends lost 0 bases and 9 bases respectively, with 4 bases between them. Germline V gene data show CDR1 as SGDLS and CDR2 as YYNGEE. Here the CDR3 DNA reads TGTGCCAGCAGCGTAGGGAGTTCACCCCTCCACTTT. As protein: CASSVGSSPLHF.

The chain joins TRBV6-2 or TRBV6-3 to TRBJ1-2, with D maybe TRBD1 (5 bases). Germline CDR1 MNHEY, CDR2 SVGEGT. This CDR3 region has 15 residues. The germline V and J ends were trimmed by 6 bases and 4 bases, with 18 bases remaining between them. The CDR3 DNA reads TGTGCCAGCAGCCCCGGAGACAGCTCTTTCTATGGCTACACCTTC. Residues: CASSPGDSSFYGYTF.

The J gene is TRBJ2-7, the V gene TRBV28, with a weak D call TRBD1 (6 bases). The germline V and J ends were trimmed by 9 bases and 7 bases, with 25 bases remaining between them. The CDR3 sequence is 15 residues long. Germline V lookup: CDR1 MDHEN, CDR2 SYDVKM. DNA of the CDR3: TGTGCCAGTCCTCAGGGGAGTCTCCGGGGTATGGAGCAGTACTTC. Protein: CASPQGSLRGMEQYF.

The rearrangement joins TRBV7-9 to TRBJ2-1; perhaps TRBD1 as D (5 bases). V was pared by 8 bases and J by 2 bases, with 13 bases between. The CDR3 is made up of 14 amino acids. CDR1 and CDR2 from the germline V gene are SEHNR and FQNEAQ (reference sequence). In DNA form, the CDR3 reads TGTGCCAGCCGGGCGCAGGGCGCCTACAATGAGCAGTTCTTC. Amino acid sequence: CASRAQGAYNEQFF.

Note on this clone: Other DNA sequences in the same sample also yield this CDR3. The V and J genes are TRBV14 and TRBJ1-1; D unclear. This CDR3 is built from 12 residues. Germline CDR1 is SGHDN and CDR2 is FVKESK. Trimming cost V 1 base and J 5 bases, with 5 bases left between them. CDR3 amino acids: CASSQAQTEAFF. DNA for the CDR3: TGTGCCAGCAGCCAAGCGCAGACTGAAGCTTTCTTT. Using reference TRBV14 and TRBJ1-1 for the parts outside the CDR3, the full variable domain is EAGVTQFPSHSVIEKGQTVTLRCDPISGHDNLYWYRRVMGKEIKFLLHFVKESKQDESGMPNNRFLAERTGGTYSTLKVQPAELEDSGVYFCASSQAQTEAFFGQGTRLTVV.

The V and J genes are TRBV7-3 and TRBJ1-2; D call uncertain. This CDR3 region has 12 residues. The germline V and J ends were trimmed by 8 bases and 8 bases, with 15 bases remaining between them. Looked up from germline, CDR1 is SGHTA and CDR2 is FQGTGA. This CDR3 is CASGRAGEGYTF. In nucleotides, the CDR3 is TGTGCCAGCGGGAGGGCCGGCGAGGGCTACACCTTC. Looking up the rest from reference TRBV7-3 and TRBJ1-2 gives the full variable domain: GAGVSQTPSNKVTEKGKYVELRCDPISGHTALYWYRQSLGQGPEFLIYFQGTGAADDSGLPNDRFFAVRPEGSVSTLKIQRTERGDSAVYLCASGRAGEGYTFGSGTRLTVV.

This clone has a count of ten or more. This chain links TRBV25-1 with TRBJ2-7, with 7 bases aligning to TRBD1. The V segment lost 5 bases and the J segment 5 bases; nucleotides outside the gene matches: 3. The germline gives CDR1 MGHDK, CDR2 SYGVNS. The CDR3 consists of 12 residues. The CDR3 DNA follows: TGTGCCAGCAGTAATCAGGGGGACGAGCAGTACTTC. Translating it yields CASSNQGDEQYF.

This chain connects TRBV18 to TRBJ1-2, with 8 positions matching TRBD1. The CDR3 runs to 13 residues. The V and J ends lost 4 bases and 3 bases, in that order; junction bases with no gene match: 1. Germline V gene sequence: CDR1 KGHSH, CDR2 LQKENI. CDR3 sequence (DNA): TGTGCCAGCTCACAGGACAGGGACTATGGCTACACCTTC. It codes for CASSQDRDYGYTF.

CDR3 bases: TGTGCCAGCAGCTCAATGACTAGCGGGCCTAGCACAGATACGCAGTATTTT. Translated: CASSSMTSGPSTDTQYF. J is TRBJ2-3 and V is TRBV9; 10 bases align to TRBD2. The ends lost 4 bases at V and 0 bases at J; junction bases unmatched: 8. The CDR3 runs 17 residues. Germline-derived CDR1 and CDR2 are SGDLS and YYNGEE.

The V and J genes are TRBV4-1 and TRBJ1-2, with 10 bases lining up with TRBD1. Germline assignment: CDR1 MGHRA and CDR2 YSYEKL. The length of the CDR3 is 13 residues. V was pared by 4 bases and J by 8 bases, with 4 bases of the junction left unmatched. In nucleotides, the CDR3 is TGCGCCAGCAGCCTCGGACAGGGGGGAGGCTACACCTTC. The encoded protein is CASSLGQGGGYTF.

This clone was seen only once. The chain joins TRBV18 to TRBJ2-5; TRBD2 is a possible D gene (5 bases). Germline CDR1 is KGHSH and CDR2 is LQKENI. The V end lost 2 bases, the J end lost 5 bases, and 6 bases lay between the germline ends. There are 12 residues in the CDR3. The CDR3 here is CASSPGSETQYF. CDR3 bases: TGTGCCAGCTCACCAGGGAGCGAGACCCAGTACTTC.